This T cell receptor (beta chain) is from a study of graft-versus-host responses after intestinal transplantation. Study details: Isolated intestinal, liver-intestinal, or multivisceral transplants had been given to the recipients.

Worth noting for this clone: Antigen specificity is unknown.

Sequencing was performed with immunoSEQ multiplex PCR; in TCRdb, only in-frame clones are kept and a portion is missing. The repertoire holds about 93,000 clones, with roughly 91% as singletons. Study-wide results and limits: Peak circulating GvH clone levels tracked with early post-transplant HvG declines. Researchers found GvH clones in recipient marrow, and some showed up first in ileum or blood. Some patients had graft-donor T cell macrochimerism, and their allografts showed high graft-versus-host to host-versus-graft clonal ratios.

The V and J ends lost 0 bases and 1 base respectively, with 10 bases between them. Germline V gives CDR1 SGHRS, CDR2 YFSETQ. The CDR3 spans 15 residues. The sequence came from a human donor who received an intestinal transplant. The material sequenced was unstimulated CD8+ T cells sorted from spleen or lymph node cells, taken before intestinal transplant. The V gene is TRBV5-1, the J gene TRBJ1-1; TRBD1 might be the D (5 bases). The CDR3 region has the DNA TGCGCCAGCAGCTTGGCCCAGGGTTGGAACACTGAAGCTTTCTTT. It translates to CASSLAQGWNTEAFF.